A single sample is the source of the 15 T cell receptor beta chains below, sequenced in a study of blood T cell repertoires in COVID-19. The assay was immunoSEQ multiplex PCR, and TCRdb's table has in-frame clones only and misses some. The sample has fewer than 200,000 clones, just under 85% seen once. Specimen: peripheral blood. These receptors were taken from a man in his forties who had recovered from COVID-19.

V and J are TRBV7-2 and TRBJ2-7; tentatively, D is TRBD1 (5 bases). The CDR3 consists of 15 residues. Germline CDR1 and CDR2: SGHTA and FQGNSA. V was cut by 0 bases and J by 6 bases, with 15 bases left in between. The CDR3 region has the DNA TGTGCCAGCAGCTTAGCTGGGCAGGGCGTACGCGAGCAGTACTTC. This translates into CASSLAGQGVREQYF.

CDR3 nucleotides: TGTGCCAGCAGCTTAGTGGATGGGGGGGGCGGCTCCTACGAGCAGTACTTC. This codes for CASSLVDGGGGSYEQYF. The chain carries TRBV7-2 and TRBJ2-7; D is perhaps TRBD2 (7 bases). Trimming took off 1 base at V and 0 bases at J, with 16 bases between the two ends. CDR1 and CDR2 from the germline V gene are SGHTA and FQGNSA. This CDR3 is 17 amino acids long.

The chain employs TRBV7-9 and TRBJ2-3; 9 nucleotides match TRBD2. Trimming at V came to 6 bases and at J to 6 bases, leaving 13 bases not matched to a gene. The CDR3 length is 16 residues. Germline assignment: CDR1 SEHNR and CDR2 FQNEAQ (reference sequence). Written as DNA, the CDR3 is TGTGCCAGCAGGCCAACTAAGCGGGGGGAAAGTGATACGCAGTATTTT. Protein: CASRPTKRGESDTQYF.

The chain carries TRBV6-1 and TRBJ1-1; D remains ambiguous. This CDR3 spans 12 amino acids. Germline CDR1 reads MNHNS; CDR2 reads SASEGT. Trimming pared 3 bases from V and 4 bases from J, leaving 6 bases between. CDR3 nucleotides: TGTGCCAGCAGTGAGCGGGGCACTGAAGCTTTCTTT. It is translated as CASSERGTEAFF.

V is TRBV11-3 and J is TRBJ2-1; D ambiguous. Germline V lookup: CDR1 SGHNT, CDR2 YENEEA. Deletions cut 5 bases from V and 7 bases from J, with 12 bases between. This CDR3 spans 13 amino acids. The CDR3 bases are TGTGCCAGCAGCCGACTGCCGGTTAATGAGCAGTTCTTC. Translated: CASSRLPVNEQFF.

This chain uses TRBV6-5 with TRBJ1-5, with TRBD1 matching 7 bases. The CDR3 sequence is 15 residues long. In germline, CDR1 is MNHEY, CDR2 SVGAGI. The J segment lost 6 bases and the V segment lost 6 bases, leaving 11 bases of the junction unmatched. In nucleotides, the CDR3 is TGTGCCAGCAGCCTCGACCACAGGGGTTCTCAGCCCCAGCATTTT. Protein product: CASSLDHRGSQPQHF.

This clone showed up just once. The chain is built from TRBV4-2 and TRBJ2-7, with TRBD1 identical over 11 bases. This CDR3 is built from 15 residues. Germline CDR1 and CDR2: LGHNA and YNFKEQ. J was trimmed by 5 bases and V by 2 bases; bases with no gene match: 5. CDR3 sequence reads: CASSQRTGGSDEQYF. The DNA for the CDR3 is TGTGCCAGCAGCCAACGGACAGGGGGCTCTGACGAGCAGTACTTC.

The chain combines TRBV7-8 with TRBJ2-1; 9 bases line up with TRBD2. V shed 1 base, J shed 6 bases, and the junction held 7 bases outside the gene matches. Germline V CDR1 and CDR2: SGHVS, FQNEAQ. CDR3 length: 16 amino acids. The CDR3, as DNA: TGTGCCAGCAGCTTAGTTCGACTAGCGGTTTTCAATGAGCAGTTCTTC. This codes for CASSLVRLAVFNEQFF.

The rearrangement uses TRBV7-2 and TRBJ2-5, with 10 nucleotides matching TRBD2. Germline V lookup: CDR1 SGHTA, CDR2 FQGNSA. The CDR3 sequence is 16 residues long. J gave up 4 bases and V 3 bases, and 8 bases lay outside the gene matches. The CDR3 loop is CASSFSLAGAGETQYF. The CDR3 bases are TGTGCCAGCAGCTTCTCGCTAGCGGGAGCAGGAGAGACCCAGTACTTC.

In nucleotides, the CDR3 is TGTGCCAGCAGCTTAGCGCGAGGGAACACCGGGGAGCTGTTTTTT. This sequence encodes CASSLARGNTGELFF. This chain uses TRBV7-8 with TRBJ2-2, with D unresolved. Trimming removed 0 bases from V and 1 base from J, with 6 bases in between. The germline V gene encodes CDR1 SGHVS and CDR2 FQNEAQ. The CDR3 runs to 15 residues.

CDR3 sequence (DNA): TGTGCCTGGAGTCGTTCATTCGACAGGGCCGGCACCTTC. Its protein product is CAWSRSFDRAGTF. J is TRBJ1-2 and V is TRBV30, with 7 nucleotides matching TRBD1. CDR1 and CDR2 from the germline V gene are GTSNPN and SVGIG (reference sequence). V was pared by 2 bases and J by 13 bases, with 13 bases of the junction left unmatched. The CDR3 is 13 residues long. Based on the CDR3 plus reference TRBV30 and TRBJ1-2, the full variable domain is SQTIHQWPATLVQPVGSPLSLECTVEGTSNPNLYWYRQAAGRGLQLLFYSVGIGQISSEVPQNLSASRPQDRQFILSSKKLLLSDSGFYLCAWSRSFDRAGTFGSGTRLTVV.

The chain links TRBV7-9 to TRBJ2-6; 7 nucleotides match TRBD1. Germline V CDR1 and CDR2: SEHNR, FQNEAQ (reference sequence). V was pared by 3 bases and J by 0 bases, with 5 bases of the junction left unmatched. This CDR3 spans 17 amino acids. CDR3 region: CASSLGQPNSGANVLTF. The CDR3 DNA reads TGTGCCAGCAGCTTGGGACAGCCCAACTCTGGGGCCAACGTCCTGACTTTC.

With respect to this clone: The same CDR3 also results from other DNA sequences found in this sample. The gene calls are TRBV6-4 and TRBJ2-3; 11 nucleotides align to TRBD2. With 3 bases clipped from V and 1 base from J, the junction kept 0 bases outside the gene matches. The length of the CDR3 is 15 residues. Germline V gene sequence: CDR1 MRHNA, CDR2 SNTAGT. The CDR3 DNA follows: TGTGCCAGCAGTGAGACTAGCGGGGGCACAGATACGCAGTATTTT. Amino acid sequence: CASSETSGGTDTQYF.

This clone was recorded only once. V and J are TRBV6-5 and TRBJ2-7, with 8 bases matching TRBD2. Trimming took 4 bases from V and 0 from J; bases not matched to a gene: 2. This CDR3 spans 14 amino acids. Germline V gene lookup returns CDR1 MNHEY and CDR2 SVGAGI. CDR3 DNA sequence: TGTGCCAGCAGTTCGGGACTAGGCTCCTACGAGCAGTACTTC. Translation gives CASSSGLGSYEQYF.

The chain couples TRBV4-2 to TRBJ2-7; possible D gene TRBD1, 6 bases. Germline loops: CDR1 LGHNA, CDR2 YNFKEQ. The V end lost 0 bases, the J end lost 3 bases, and 9 bases lay between the germline ends. The CDR3 spans 14 residues. The CDR3 DNA reads as TGTGCCAGCAGCCAAGAACCAGGGGACTACGAGCAGTACTTC. This gives the protein CASSQEPGDYEQYF.